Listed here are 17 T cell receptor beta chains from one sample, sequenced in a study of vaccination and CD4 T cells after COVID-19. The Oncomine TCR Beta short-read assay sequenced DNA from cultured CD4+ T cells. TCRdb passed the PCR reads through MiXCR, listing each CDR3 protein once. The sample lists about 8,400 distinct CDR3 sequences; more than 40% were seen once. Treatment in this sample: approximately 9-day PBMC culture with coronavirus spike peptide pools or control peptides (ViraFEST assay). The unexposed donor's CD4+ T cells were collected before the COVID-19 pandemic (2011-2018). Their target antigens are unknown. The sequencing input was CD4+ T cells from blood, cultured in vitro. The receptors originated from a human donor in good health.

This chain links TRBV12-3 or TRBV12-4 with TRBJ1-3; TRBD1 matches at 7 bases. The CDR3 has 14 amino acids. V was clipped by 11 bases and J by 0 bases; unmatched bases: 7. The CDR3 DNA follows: TGTGCCTCTCGGACAGGCCGCTCTGGAAACACCATATATTTT. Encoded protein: CASRTGRSGNTIYF.

CDR3 bases: TGTGCCAGCAGCCGTCGGACGGGGATCTACGAGCAGTACTTC. Protein: CASSRRTGIYEQYF. The chain recombines TRBV7-2 with TRBJ2-7; D is possibly TRBD2 (5 bases). Per germline, CDR1 SGHTA and CDR2 FQGNSA. The CDR3 is made up of 14 amino acids. The V and J ends lost 5 bases and 3 bases respectively, with 14 bases between them.

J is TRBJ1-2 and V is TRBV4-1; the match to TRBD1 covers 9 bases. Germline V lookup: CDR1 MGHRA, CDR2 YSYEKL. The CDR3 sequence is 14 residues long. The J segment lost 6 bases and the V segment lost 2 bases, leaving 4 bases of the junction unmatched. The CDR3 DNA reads TGCGCCAGCAGCCAAACACAGGGGGCGGATGGCTACACCTTC. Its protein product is CASSQTQGADGYTF.

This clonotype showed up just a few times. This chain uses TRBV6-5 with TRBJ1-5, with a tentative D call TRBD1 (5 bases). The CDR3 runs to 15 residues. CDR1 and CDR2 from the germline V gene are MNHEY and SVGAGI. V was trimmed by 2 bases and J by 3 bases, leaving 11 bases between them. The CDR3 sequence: CASSYGGGVNQPQHF. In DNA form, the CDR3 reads TGTGCCAGCAGTTACGGGGGAGGAGTCAATCAGCCCCAGCATTTT.

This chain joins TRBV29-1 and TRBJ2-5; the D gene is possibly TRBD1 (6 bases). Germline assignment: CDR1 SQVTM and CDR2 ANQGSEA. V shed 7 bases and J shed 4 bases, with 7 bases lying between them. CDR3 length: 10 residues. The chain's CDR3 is CSARGETQYF. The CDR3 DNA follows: TGCAGCGCCAGGGGAGAGACCCAGTACTTC.

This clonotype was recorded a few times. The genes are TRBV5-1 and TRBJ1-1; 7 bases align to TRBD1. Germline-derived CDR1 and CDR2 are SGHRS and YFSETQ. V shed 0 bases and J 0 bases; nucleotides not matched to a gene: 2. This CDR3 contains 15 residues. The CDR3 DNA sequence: TGCGCCAGCAGCTTGGAGGGGGCAGTGAACACTGAAGCTTTCTTT. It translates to CASSLEGAVNTEAFF.

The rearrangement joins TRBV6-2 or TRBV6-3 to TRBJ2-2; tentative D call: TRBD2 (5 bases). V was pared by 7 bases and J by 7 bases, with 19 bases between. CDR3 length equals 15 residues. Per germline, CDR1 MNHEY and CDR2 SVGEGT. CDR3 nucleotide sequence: TGTGCCAGCAATGACCCTCGAGGGTATGGCGGGGAGCTGTTTTTT. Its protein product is CASNDPRGYGGELFF.

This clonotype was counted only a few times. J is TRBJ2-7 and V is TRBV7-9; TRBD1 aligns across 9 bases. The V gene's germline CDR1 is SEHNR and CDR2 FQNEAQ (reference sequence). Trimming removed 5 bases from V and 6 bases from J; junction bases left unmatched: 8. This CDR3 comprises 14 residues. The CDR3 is CASSTRDREGEQYF. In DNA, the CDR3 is TGTGCCAGCAGCACCAGGGACAGGGAGGGCGAGCAGTACTTC.

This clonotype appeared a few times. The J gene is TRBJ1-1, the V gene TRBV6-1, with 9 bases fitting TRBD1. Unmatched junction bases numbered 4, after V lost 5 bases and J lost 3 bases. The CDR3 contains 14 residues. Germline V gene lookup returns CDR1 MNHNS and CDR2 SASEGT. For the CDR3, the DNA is TGTGCCAGCAGTCCCACAGGGGGCTACACTGAAGCTTTCTTT. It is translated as CASSPTGGYTEAFF.

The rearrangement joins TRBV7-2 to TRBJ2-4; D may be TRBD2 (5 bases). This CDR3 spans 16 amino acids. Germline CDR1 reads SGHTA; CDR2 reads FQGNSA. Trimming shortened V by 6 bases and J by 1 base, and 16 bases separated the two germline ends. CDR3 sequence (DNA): TGTGCCAGCAGTTCCAGGAGCGGTTTGGCCAAAAACATTCAGTACTTC. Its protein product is CASSSRSGLAKNIQYF.

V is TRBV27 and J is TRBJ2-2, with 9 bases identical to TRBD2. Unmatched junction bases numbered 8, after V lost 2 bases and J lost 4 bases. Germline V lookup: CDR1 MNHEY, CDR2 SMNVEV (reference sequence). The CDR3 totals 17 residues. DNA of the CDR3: TGTGCCAGCAGTTTAATGGCGCTAGCGGGGAGCACCGGGGAGCTGTTTTTT. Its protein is CASSLMALAGSTGELFF.

DNA for the CDR3: TGTGCCAGCGGAGGGACAGTTGGAAACACCATATATTTT. It translates to CASGGTVGNTIYF. The chain combines TRBV6-1 with TRBJ1-3; TRBD1 matches at 7 bases. This CDR3 spans 13 amino acids. CDR1 MNHNS and CDR2 SASEGT come from the germline V gene. The V segment lost 8 bases and the J segment 3 bases; nucleotides outside the gene matches: 4.

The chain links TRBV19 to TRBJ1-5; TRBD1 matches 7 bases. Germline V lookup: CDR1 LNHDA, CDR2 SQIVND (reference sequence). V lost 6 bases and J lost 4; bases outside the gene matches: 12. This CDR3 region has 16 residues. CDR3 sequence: CASSSDREGGNQPQHF. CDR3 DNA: TGTGCCAGTAGCTCAGACAGGGAAGGAGGGAATCAGCCCCAGCATTTT.

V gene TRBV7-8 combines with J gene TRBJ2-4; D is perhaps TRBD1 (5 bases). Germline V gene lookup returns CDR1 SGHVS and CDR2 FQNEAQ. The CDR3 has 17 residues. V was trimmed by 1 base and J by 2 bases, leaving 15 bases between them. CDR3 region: CASSLGYRRDPKNIQYF. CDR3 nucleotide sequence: TGTGCCAGCAGCTTAGGGTACAGGCGCGATCCCAAAAACATTCAGTACTTC.

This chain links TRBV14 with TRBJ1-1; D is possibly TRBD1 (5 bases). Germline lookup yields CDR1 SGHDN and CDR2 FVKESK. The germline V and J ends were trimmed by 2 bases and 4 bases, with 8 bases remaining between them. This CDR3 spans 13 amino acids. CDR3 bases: TGTGCCAGCAGCCAATATAGGGGCACTGAAGCTTTCTTT. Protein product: CASSQYRGTEAFF. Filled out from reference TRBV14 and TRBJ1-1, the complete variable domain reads EAGVTQFPSHSVIEKGQTVTLRCDPISGHDNLYWYRRVMGKEIKFLLHFVKESKQDESGMPNNRFLAERTGGTYSTLKVQPAELEDSGVYFCASSQYRGTEAFFGQGTRLTVV.

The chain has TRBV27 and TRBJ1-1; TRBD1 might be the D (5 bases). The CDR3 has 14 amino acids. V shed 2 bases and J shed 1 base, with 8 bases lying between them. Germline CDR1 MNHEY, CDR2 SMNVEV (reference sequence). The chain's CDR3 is CASSLVDRNTEAFF. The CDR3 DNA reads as TGTGCCAGCAGTTTAGTCGACAGGAACACTGAAGCTTTCTTT.

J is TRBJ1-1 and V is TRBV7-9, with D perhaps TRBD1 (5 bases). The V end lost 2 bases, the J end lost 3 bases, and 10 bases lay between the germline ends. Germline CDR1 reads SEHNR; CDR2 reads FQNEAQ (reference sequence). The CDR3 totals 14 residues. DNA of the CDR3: TGTGCCAGCAGCTTACGGGACGGCGACACTGAAGCTTTCTTT. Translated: CASSLRDGDTEAFF.